This section outlines one T cell receptor (beta chain) sequence together with its context. Its antigen is undetermined. Sequencing templates came from extracted RNA that was reverse transcribed into cDNA. Here immunoSEQ multiplex PCR was the method, and the copy in TCRdb shows in-frame clones only, minus some. Among approximately 99,000 clones, 45% to 70% were seen once, and the ten largest hold approximately 22%. Separation by sorting yielded CD4+ and CD8+ T cells from PBMCs. The ends were cut back, 3 bases at V and 1 base at J, with 8 bases in the middle. The CDR3 loop spans 14 amino acids. From germline, CDR1 is SNHLY and CDR2 FYNNEI. This entry comes from a study of CD8+ T cells in alopecia areata. Findings and caveats of the study: Sharing of TCRs across patients appeared less clear than in mice, possibly for HLA-related reasons.

The sequence came from a human donor in good health. Sample: CD8+ T cells sorted from blood. V usage is TRBV2 and J usage is TRBJ2-3; D is possibly TRBD2 (5 bases). CDR3 nucleotides: TGTGCCAGCAGTGACATTAGCGGCACAGATACGCAGTATTTT. This encodes CASSDISGTDTQYF.